The 13 T cell receptor beta chains below come from one sample, sequenced in a study of blood T cell repertoires in COVID-19. The table came from immunoSEQ multiplex PCR; TCRdb's copy has only in-frame clones and leaves some out. The data contain tens of thousands of clones, 70% to 90% of them singletons. The sequencing input was peripheral blood. Receptor source: a man aged 55-75 years with COVID-19, enrolled during active disease.

Judged by abundance, this clone is medium-sized. The chain is built from TRBV6-1 and TRBJ2-7; 10 bases align to TRBD2. The germline CDR1 and CDR2 sequences are MNHNS and SASEGT. J was trimmed by 3 bases and V by 4 bases; bases with no gene match: 9. The CDR3 is made up of 16 amino acids. In DNA form, the CDR3 reads TGTGCCAGCAGTGCCGAGCCTAGCGGGGGCAACTACGAGCAGTACTTC. This sequence encodes CASSAEPSGGNYEQYF.

V usage is TRBV5-4 and J usage is TRBJ2-7; tentatively, D is TRBD2 (5 bases). V gave up 1 base and J gave up 1 base, with 9 bases separating them. Germline V lookup: CDR1 SGHNT, CDR2 YYREEE (reference sequence). The CDR3 is 14 amino acids. CDR3 in DNA: TGTGCCAGCAGCTTGCGGGGTGGGTCCTACGAGCAGTACTTC. This encodes CASSLRGGSYEQYF.

V gene TRBV19 combines with J gene TRBJ2-5; possible D gene TRBD1, 5 bases. Trimming stripped 4 bases from V and 4 bases from J, with 10 bases between. Germline assignment: CDR1 LNHDA and CDR2 SQIVND (reference sequence). The CDR3 sequence is 13 residues long. Here the CDR3 DNA reads TGTGCCAGTAGTACAGGGTTGGTAGAGACCCAGTACTTC. Amino acid sequence: CASSTGLVETQYF.

V usage is TRBV7-3 and J usage is TRBJ2-1; 14 nucleotides line up with TRBD2. V lost 4 bases and J lost 4; bases outside the gene matches: 6. The germline CDR1 and CDR2 sequences are SGHTA and FQGTGA. The CDR3 consists of 17 residues. The DNA for the CDR3 is TGTGCCAGCAGCTCAGATGGACTAGCGGGGGGATACAATGAGCAGTTCTTC. It is translated as CASSSDGLAGGYNEQFF.

This chain links TRBV10-3 with TRBJ2-3, with TRBD2 as a possible D gene (5 bases). Germline V lookup: CDR1 ENHRY, CDR2 SYGVKD. The CDR3 has 13 residues. V was pared by 8 bases and J by 3 bases, with 12 bases between. In nucleotides, the CDR3 is TGTGCCATCGCTACTAGTGGAACAGATACGCAGTATTTT. It specifies CAIATSGTDTQYF.

This chain joins TRBV27 and TRBJ1-5; 7 nucleotides match TRBD1. The germline CDR1 and CDR2 sequences are MNHEY and SMNVEV (reference sequence). Unmatched junction bases numbered 5, after V lost 8 bases and J lost 1 base. The CDR3 totals 14 residues. The CDR3 sequence is CASALDRSNQPQHF. DNA of the CDR3: TGTGCCAGCGCCCTGGACAGGAGCAATCAGCCCCAGCATTTT.

J is TRBJ2-6 and V is TRBV6-4; the match to TRBD1 covers 7 bases. CDR1 is MRHNA, CDR2 SNTAGT, per germline. CDR3 length: 16 residues. V lost 4 bases to trimming and J lost 2 bases; unmatched junction nucleotides: 5. This chain's CDR3 is CASSAQGVAGANVLTF. CDR3 sequence (DNA): TGTGCCAGCAGTGCGCAGGGGGTAGCTGGGGCCAACGTCCTGACTTTC.

The chain recombines TRBV9 with TRBJ2-7; D perhaps matches TRBD2 (6 bases). V lost 0 bases to trimming and J lost 3 bases, with 10 bases between them. Germline assignment: CDR1 SGDLS and CDR2 YYNGEE. The CDR3 is made up of 14 amino acids. The CDR3 here is CASSVGGDDYEQYF. CDR3 DNA sequence: TGTGCCAGCAGCGTAGGGGGGGATGACTACGAGCAGTACTTC.

This clone was found a few times. The gene calls are TRBV30 and TRBJ2-7; 9 bases line up with TRBD2. The V gene end was trimmed by 1 base and the J gene end by 6 bases; junction bases not matched to a gene: 13. CDR3 length: 16 amino acids. CDR1 is GTSNPN, CDR2 SVGIG, per germline (reference sequence). Written as DNA, the CDR3 is TGTGCCTGGAGTGCCCGCTTTTGGCGGGAGGGCTCCGAGCAGTACTTC. Translated, it gives CAWSARFWREGSEQYF. Combining the CDR3 with reference TRBV30 and TRBJ2-7 gives the whole variable domain SQTIHQWPATLVQPVGSPLSLECTVEGTSNPNLYWYRQAAGRGLQLLFYSVGIGQISSEVPQNLSASRPQDRQFILSSKKLLLSDSGFYLCAWSARFWREGSEQYFGPGTRLTVT.

The V call is TRBV9, the J call TRBJ2-1; 12 bases agree with TRBD2. V dropped 4 bases and J dropped 0; count of bases not matched to a gene: 8. Germline CDR1 is SGDLS and CDR2 is YYNGEE. The CDR3 spans 18 residues. The DNA for the CDR3 is TGTGCCAGCAGCCAACTAGCGGGGGGCCTTTTCTCCTACAATGAGCAGTTCTTC. It yields the protein CASSQLAGGLFSYNEQFF. Supplemented by reference TRBV9 and TRBJ2-1, the full variable domain reads DSGVTQTPKHLITATGQRVTLRCSPRSGDLSVYWYQQSLDQGLQFLIQYYNGEERAKGNILERFSAQQFPDLHSELNLSSLELGDSALYFCASSQLAGGLFSYNEQFFGPGTRLTVL.

V usage is TRBV19 and J usage is TRBJ2-1; 14 bases line up with TRBD2. The CDR3 runs 16 residues. The germline gives CDR1 LNHDA, CDR2 SQIVND (reference sequence). V trimming: 5 bases; J trimming: 4 bases; junction bases outside the gene matches: 4. The CDR3 nucleotides read TGTGCCAGTAGTCCCCGGACTAGCGGGGGGTACAATGAGCAGTTCTTC. Amino acids: CASSPRTSGGYNEQFF.

The chain employs TRBV30 and TRBJ2-3, with 15 bases identical to TRBD2. In germline, CDR1 is GTSNPN, CDR2 SVGIG (reference sequence). The length of the CDR3 is 14 residues. With 2 bases clipped from V and 9 bases from J, the junction kept 3 bases outside the gene matches. The CDR3 reads CAWSRTSGGATQYF. CDR3 in DNA: TGTGCCTGGAGTAGGACTAGCGGGGGGGCAACGCAGTATTTT.

Here the CDR3 reads CASSEETGGSYEQYF. CDR3 nucleotide sequence: TGTGCCAGCAGTGAGGAGACAGGGGGATCCTACGAGCAGTACTTC. The J gene is TRBJ2-7, the V gene TRBV6-1; 9 bases agree with TRBD1. Germline V gene sequence: CDR1 MNHNS, CDR2 SASEGT. V was pared by 3 bases and J by 1 base, with 4 bases of the junction left unmatched. The CDR3 contains 15 residues.